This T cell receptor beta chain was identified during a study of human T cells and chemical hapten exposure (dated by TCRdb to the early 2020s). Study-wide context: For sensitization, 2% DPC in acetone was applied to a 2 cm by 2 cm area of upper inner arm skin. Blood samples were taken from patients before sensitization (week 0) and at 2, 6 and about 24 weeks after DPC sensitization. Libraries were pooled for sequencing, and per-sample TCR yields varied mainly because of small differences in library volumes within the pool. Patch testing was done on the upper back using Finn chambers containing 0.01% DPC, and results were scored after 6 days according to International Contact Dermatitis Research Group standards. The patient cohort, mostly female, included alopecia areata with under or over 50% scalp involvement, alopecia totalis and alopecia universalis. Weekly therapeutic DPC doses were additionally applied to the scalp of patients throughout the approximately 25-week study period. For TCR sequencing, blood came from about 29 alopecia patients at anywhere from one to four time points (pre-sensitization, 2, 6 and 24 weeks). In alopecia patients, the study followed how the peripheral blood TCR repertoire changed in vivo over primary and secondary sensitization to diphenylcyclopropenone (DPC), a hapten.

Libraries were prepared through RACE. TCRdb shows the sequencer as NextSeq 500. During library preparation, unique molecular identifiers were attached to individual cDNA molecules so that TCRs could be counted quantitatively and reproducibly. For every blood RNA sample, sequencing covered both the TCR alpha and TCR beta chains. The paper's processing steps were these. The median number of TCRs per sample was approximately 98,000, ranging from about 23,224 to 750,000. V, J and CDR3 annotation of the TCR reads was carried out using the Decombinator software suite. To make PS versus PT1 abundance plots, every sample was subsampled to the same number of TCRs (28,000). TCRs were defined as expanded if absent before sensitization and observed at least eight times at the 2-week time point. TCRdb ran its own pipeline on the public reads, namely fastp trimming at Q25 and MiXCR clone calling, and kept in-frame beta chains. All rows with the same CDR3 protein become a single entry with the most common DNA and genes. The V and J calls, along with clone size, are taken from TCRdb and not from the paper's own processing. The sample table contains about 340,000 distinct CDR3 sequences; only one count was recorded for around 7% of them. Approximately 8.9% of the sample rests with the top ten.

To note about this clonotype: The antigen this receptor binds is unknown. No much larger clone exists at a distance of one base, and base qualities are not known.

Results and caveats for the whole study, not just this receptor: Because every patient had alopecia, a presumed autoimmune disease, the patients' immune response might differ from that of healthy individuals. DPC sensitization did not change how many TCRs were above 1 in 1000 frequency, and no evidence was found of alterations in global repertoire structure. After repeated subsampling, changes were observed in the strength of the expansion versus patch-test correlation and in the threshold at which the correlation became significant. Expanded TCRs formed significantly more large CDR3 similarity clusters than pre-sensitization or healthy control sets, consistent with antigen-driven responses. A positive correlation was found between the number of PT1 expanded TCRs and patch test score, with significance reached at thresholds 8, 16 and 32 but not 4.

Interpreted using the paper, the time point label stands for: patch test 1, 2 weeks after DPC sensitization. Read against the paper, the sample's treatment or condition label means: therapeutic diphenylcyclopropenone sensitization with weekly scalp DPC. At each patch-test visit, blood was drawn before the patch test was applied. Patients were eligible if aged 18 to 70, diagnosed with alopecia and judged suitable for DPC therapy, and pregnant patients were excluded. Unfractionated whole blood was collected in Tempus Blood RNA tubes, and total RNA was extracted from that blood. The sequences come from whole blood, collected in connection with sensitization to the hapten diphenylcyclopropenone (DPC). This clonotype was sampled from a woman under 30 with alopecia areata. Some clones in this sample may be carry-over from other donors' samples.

CDR3 protein: CASSSPEGTKDEKLFF. The DNA sequence follows: TGTGCCAGCAGCTCACCCGAGGGTACTAAAGATGAAAAACTGTTTTTT. The receptor chain draws on TRBV25-1 and TRBJ1-4, with an unclear D gene assignment. From a lookup of the germline V gene, CDR1 and CDR2 are MGHDK and SYGVNS. V lost 6 bases and J lost 6 bases; the stretch between them is 20 bases long. From cysteine to phenylalanine, the CDR3 is 16 amino acids long. Here the CDR3 DNA is all that survives: 48 bases in frame from base 1. Here the CDR3 is joined to the reference TRBV25-1 and TRBJ1-4 genes, and the full variable domain is: EADIYQTPRYLVIGTGKKITLECSQTMGHDKMYWYQQDPGMELHLIHYSYGVNSTEKGDLSSESTVSRIRTEHFPLTLESARPSHTSQYLCASSSPEGTKDEKLFFGSGTQLSVL.